The clone carrying this T cell receptor beta chain was recorded a few times. Unique molecular identifiers were used to barcode this TCRbeta library. TCRdb fed the PCR reads into MiXCR, producing one record per CDR3 protein. The sample carries under 450,000 distinct CDR3 sequences, more than 10% recorded once. The V end lost 1 base, the J end lost 7 bases, and 9 bases lay between the germline ends. CDR1 is SGHRS and CDR2 is YFSETQ in the germline V gene. The CDR3 covers 14 residues. The data originate from a study of T-cell reconstitution after alpha-beta-depleted transplantation in children. This TCR derives from a human donor who donated a stem cell graft to a child with Fanconi anemia. This material consisted of PBMCs, taken from the stem cell graft. The chain combines TRBV5-1 with TRBJ1-6; no clear D. CDR3 sequence reads: CASSLNSGNSPLHF. Written as DNA, the CDR3 is TGCGCCAGCAGCTTGAATTCGGGAAATTCACCCCTCCACTTT. The variable domain in full, with the rest retrieved from reference TRBV5-1 and TRBJ1-6, is KAGVTQTPRYLIKTRGQQVTLSCSPISGHRSVSWYQQTPGQGLQFLFEYFSETQRNKGNFPGRFSGRQFSNSRSEMNVSTLELGDSALYLCASSLNSGNSPLHFGNGTRLTVT.